This T cell receptor beta chain was identified during a study of OX40 agonist ivuxolimab in advanced cancers. Blood sampling took place at baseline, cycle 4 day 1, and cycle 7 day 1. Trimming shortened V by 3 bases and J by 0 bases, and 5 bases separated the two germline ends. The CDR3 is 14 residues long. Per germline, CDR1 LNHNV and CDR2 YYDKDF (reference sequence). Method: immunoSEQ multiplex PCR; TCRdb's copy keeps in-frame clones and lacks some. The sample comprises about 16,000 clones, around 90% of which are singletons, and 29% rests with the top ten. Sequencing was performed on CD4+ or CD8+ T cells sorted from blood, taken in a trial of the OX40 agonist ivuxolimab. The receptor's source is an adult with an advanced solid tumor such as melanoma, head and neck, liver or kidney cancer. The chain couples TRBV15 to TRBJ2-2; no clear D. CDR3 DNA sequence: TGTGCCACCAGCAGTCAGACGAACACCGGGGAGCTGTTTTTT. Translated: CATSSQTNTGELFF. The entire variable domain, with the rest obtained from reference TRBV15 and TRBJ2-2, is as follows: DAMVIQNPRYQVTQFGKPVTLSCSQTLNHNVMYWYQQKSSQAPKLLFHYYDKDFNNEADTPDNFQSRRPNTSFCFLDIRSPGLGDTAMYLCATSSQTNTGELFFGEGSRLTVL.